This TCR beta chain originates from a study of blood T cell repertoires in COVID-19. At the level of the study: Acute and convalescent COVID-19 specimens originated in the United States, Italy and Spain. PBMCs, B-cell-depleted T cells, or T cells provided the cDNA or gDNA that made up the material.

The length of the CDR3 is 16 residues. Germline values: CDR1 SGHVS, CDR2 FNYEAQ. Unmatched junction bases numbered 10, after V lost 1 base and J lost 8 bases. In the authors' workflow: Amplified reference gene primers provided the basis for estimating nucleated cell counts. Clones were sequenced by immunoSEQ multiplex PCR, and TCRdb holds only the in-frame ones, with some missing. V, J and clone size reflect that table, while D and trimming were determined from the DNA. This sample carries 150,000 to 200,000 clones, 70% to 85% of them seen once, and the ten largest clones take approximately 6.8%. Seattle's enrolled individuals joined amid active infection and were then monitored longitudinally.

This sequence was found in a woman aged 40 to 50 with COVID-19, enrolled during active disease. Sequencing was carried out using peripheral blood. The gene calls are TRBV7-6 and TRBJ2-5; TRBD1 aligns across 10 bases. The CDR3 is CASSLVAGQGRSTQYF. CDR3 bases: TGTGCCAGCAGCTTAGTTGCGGGACAGGGGCGATCAACCCAGTACTTC.